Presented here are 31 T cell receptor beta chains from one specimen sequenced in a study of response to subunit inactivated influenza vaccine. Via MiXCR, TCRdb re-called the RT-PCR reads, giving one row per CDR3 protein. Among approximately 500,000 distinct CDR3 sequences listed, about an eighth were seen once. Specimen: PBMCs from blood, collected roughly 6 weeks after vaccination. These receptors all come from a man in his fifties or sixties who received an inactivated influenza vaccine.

The CDR3: CASSLRVWDRGRDSEAFF. CDR3 bases: TGCGCCAGCAGCTTGCGCGTCTGGGACAGGGGGCGCGATTCTGAAGCTTTCTTT. The gene calls are TRBV5-1 and TRBJ1-1, with 12 bases aligning to TRBD1. This CDR3 spans 18 amino acids. J gave up 6 bases and V 1 base, and 13 bases lay outside the gene matches. CDR1 SGHRS and CDR2 YFSETQ come from the germline V gene.

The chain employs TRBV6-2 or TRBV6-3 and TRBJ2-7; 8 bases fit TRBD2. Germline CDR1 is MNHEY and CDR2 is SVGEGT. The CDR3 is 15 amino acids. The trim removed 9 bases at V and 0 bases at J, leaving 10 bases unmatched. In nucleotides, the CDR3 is TGTGCCAGTGGAGTAGCGGGGTTATCCTCCTACGAGCAGTACTTC. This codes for CASGVAGLSSYEQYF.

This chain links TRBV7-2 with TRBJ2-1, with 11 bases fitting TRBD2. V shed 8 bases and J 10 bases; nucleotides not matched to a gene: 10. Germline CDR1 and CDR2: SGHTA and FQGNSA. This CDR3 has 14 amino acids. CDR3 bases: TGTGCCAGCGTCGGGTTAGCGGGAGGGCGGGAGCAGTTCTTC. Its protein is CASVGLAGGREQFF.

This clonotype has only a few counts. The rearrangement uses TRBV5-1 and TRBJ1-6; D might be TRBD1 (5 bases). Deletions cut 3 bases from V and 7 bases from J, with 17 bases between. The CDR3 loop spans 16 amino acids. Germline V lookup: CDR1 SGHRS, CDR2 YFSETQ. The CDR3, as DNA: TGCGCCAGCAGCTGGGGGTCGGGAAGAGAAAATTCACCCCTCCACTTT. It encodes CASSWGSGRENSPLHF.

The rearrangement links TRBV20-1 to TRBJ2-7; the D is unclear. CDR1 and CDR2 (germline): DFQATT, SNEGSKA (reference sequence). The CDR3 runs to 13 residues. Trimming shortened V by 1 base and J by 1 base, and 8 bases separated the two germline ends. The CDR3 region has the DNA TGCAGTGCTAGAGGTCTGTTTTCCTACGAGCAGTACTTC. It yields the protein CSARGLFSYEQYF.

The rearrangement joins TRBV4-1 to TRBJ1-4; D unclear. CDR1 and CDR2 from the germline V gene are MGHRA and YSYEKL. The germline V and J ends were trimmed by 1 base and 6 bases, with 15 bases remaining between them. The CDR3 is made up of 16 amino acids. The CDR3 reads CASSQVLGRGYEKLFF. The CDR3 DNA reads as TGCGCCAGCAGCCAAGTCCTAGGCCGAGGGTATGAAAAACTGTTTTTT.

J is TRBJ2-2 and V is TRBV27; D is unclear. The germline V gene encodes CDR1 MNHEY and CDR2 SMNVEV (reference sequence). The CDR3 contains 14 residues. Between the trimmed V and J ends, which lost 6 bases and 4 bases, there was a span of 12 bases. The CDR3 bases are TGTGCCAGCAGCGGGCTCCCTGGCACCGGGGAGCTGTTTTTT. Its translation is CASSGLPGTGELFF.

The CDR3 region has the DNA TGTGCCAGCAGCTACAGCGGGAGCCCGGGAGGCTACGAGCAGTACTTC. Its translation is CASSYSGSPGGYEQYF. The chain carries TRBV7-9 and TRBJ2-7; 8 bases are a match to TRBD2. V lost 4 bases, J lost 3 bases, and 11 bases stayed unmatched. In germline, CDR1 is SEHNR, CDR2 FQNEAQ (reference sequence). The CDR3 covers 16 residues.

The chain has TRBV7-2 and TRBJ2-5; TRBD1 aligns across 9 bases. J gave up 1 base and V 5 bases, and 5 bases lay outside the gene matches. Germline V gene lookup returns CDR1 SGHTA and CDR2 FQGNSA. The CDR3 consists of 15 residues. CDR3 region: CASSGYRGRQETQYF. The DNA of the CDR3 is TGTGCCAGCAGCGGCTACAGGGGGCGCCAAGAGACCCAGTACTTC.

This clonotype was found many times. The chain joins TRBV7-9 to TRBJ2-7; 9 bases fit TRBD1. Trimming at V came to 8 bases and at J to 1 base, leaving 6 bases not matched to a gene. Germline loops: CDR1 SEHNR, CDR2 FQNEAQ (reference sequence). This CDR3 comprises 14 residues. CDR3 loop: CASEPGTGSYEQYF. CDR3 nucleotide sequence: TGTGCCAGCGAGCCGGGGACAGGGTCCTACGAGCAGTACTTC.

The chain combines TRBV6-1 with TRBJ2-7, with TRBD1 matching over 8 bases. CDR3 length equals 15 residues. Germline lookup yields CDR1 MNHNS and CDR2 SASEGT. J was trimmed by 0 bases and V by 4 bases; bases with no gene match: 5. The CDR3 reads CASSAQGANSYEQYF. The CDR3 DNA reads TGTGCCAGCAGTGCCCAGGGGGCTAACTCCTACGAGCAGTACTTC.

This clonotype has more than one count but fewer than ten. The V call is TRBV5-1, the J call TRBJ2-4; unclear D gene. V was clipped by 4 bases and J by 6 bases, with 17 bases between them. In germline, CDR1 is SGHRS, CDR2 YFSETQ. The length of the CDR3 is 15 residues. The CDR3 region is CASSPGGGLGNIQYF. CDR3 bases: TGCGCCAGCAGCCCTGGTGGTGGGTTGGGAAACATTCAGTACTTC.

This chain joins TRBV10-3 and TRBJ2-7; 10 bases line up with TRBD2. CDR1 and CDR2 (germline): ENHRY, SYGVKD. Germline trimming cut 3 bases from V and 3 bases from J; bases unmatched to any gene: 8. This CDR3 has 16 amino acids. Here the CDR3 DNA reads TGTGCCATCAGTGAAGGGAGCGGGAGGGCCCACTACGAGCAGTACTTC. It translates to CAISEGSGRAHYEQYF.

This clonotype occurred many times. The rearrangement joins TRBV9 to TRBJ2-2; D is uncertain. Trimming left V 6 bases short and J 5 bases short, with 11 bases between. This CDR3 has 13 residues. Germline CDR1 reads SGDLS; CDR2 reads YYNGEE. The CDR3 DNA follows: TGTGCCAGCACTGGGGTTCGGACCGGGGAGCTGTTTTTT. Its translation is CASTGVRTGELFF.

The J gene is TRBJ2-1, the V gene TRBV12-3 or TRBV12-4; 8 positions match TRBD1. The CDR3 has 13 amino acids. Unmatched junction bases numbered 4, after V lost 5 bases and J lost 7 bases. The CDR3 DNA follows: TGTGCCAGCAGTATAAACAGGGGGAATGAGCAGTTCTTC. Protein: CASSINRGNEQFF.

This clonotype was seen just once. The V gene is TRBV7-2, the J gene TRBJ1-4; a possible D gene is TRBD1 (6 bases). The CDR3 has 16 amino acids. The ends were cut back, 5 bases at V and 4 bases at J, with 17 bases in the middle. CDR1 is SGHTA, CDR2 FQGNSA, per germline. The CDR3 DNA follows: TGTGCCAGCAGCCCAGGGGCGGGACTGAATAATGAAAAACTGTTTTTT. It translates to CASSPGAGLNNEKLFF. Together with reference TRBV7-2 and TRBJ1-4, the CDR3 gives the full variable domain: GAGVSQSPSNKVTEKGKDVELRCDPISGHTALYWYRQSLGQGLEFLIYFQGNSAPDKSGLPSDRFSAERTGGSVSTLTIQRTQQEDSAVYLCASSPGAGLNNEKLFFGSGTQLSVL.

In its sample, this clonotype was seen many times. This CDR3 reads CASSLLLGSSYEQYF. CDR3 sequence (DNA): TGTGCCAGCAGTTTACTCCTTGGTAGCTCCTACGAGCAGTACTTC. The V gene is TRBV12-3 or TRBV12-4, the J gene TRBJ2-7; D is uncertain. V was trimmed by 2 bases and J by 0 bases, leaving 11 bases between them. This CDR3 contains 15 residues.

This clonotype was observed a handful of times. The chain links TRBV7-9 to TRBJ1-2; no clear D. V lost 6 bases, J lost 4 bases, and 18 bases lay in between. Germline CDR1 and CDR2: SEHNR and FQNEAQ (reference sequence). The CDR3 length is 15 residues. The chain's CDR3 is CASSPSGSIGYGYTF. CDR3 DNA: TGTGCCAGCAGTCCTTCGGGGTCCATCGGCTATGGCTACACCTTC.

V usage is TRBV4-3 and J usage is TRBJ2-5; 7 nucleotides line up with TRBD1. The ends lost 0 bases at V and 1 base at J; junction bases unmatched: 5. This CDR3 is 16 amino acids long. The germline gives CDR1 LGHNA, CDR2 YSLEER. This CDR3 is CASSQDGTGAQETQYF. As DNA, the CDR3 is TGCGCCAGCAGCCAAGATGGTACAGGGGCCCAAGAGACCCAGTACTTC.

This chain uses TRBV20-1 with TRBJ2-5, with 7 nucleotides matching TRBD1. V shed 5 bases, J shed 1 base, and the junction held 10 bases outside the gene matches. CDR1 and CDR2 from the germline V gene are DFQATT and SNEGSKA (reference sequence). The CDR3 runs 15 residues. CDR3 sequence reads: CSAEEPGQSQETQYF. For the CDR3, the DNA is TGCAGTGCTGAGGAACCGGGACAGAGCCAAGAGACCCAGTACTTC.

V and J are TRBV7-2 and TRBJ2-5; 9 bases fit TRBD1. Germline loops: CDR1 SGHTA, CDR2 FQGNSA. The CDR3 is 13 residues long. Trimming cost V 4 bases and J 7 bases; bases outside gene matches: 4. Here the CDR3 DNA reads TGTGCCAGCAGCTCGGACAGGGGAGGGACCCAGTACTTC. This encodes CASSSDRGGTQYF. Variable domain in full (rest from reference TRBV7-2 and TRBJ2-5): GAGVSQSPSNKVTEKGKDVELRCDPISGHTALYWYRQSLGQGLEFLIYFQGNSAPDKSGLPSDRFSAERTGGSVSTLTIQRTQQEDSAVYLCASSSDRGGTQYFGPGTRLLVL.

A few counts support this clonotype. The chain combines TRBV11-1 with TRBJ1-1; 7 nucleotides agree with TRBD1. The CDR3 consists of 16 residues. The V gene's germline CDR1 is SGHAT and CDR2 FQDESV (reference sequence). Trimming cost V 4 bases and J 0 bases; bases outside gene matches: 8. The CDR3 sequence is CASSWGMTGLNTEAFF. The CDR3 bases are TGTGCCAGCAGCTGGGGGATGACAGGGCTGAACACTGAAGCTTTCTTT.

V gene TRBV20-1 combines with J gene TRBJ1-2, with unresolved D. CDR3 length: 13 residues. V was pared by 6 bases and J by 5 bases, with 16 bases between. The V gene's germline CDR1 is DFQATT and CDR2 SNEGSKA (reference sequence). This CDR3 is CSAPPRDLYGYTF. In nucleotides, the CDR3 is TGCAGTGCCCCCCCCCGAGATCTTTATGGCTACACCTTC.

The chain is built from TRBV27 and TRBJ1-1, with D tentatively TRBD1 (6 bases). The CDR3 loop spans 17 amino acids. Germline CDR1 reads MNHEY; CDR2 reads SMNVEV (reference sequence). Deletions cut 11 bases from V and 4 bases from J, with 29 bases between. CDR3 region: CAFSFNLGGPVGTEAFF. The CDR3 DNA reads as TGTGCCTTCAGTTTCAATCTCGGGGGGCCGGTGGGCACTGAAGCTTTCTTT.

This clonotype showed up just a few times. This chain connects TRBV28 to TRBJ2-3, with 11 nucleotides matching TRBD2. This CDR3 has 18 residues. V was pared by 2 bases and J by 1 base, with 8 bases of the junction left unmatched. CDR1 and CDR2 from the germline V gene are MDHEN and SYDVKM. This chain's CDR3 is CASSLGASGRLGTDTQYF. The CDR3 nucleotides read TGTGCCAGCAGTTTAGGGGCTAGCGGGAGGTTGGGCACAGATACGCAGTATTTT.

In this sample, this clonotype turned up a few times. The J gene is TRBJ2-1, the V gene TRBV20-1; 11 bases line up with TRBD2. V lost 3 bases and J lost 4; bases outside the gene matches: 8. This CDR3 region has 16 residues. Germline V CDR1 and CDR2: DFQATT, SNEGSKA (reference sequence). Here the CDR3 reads CSASLIAGGHYNEQFF. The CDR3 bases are TGCAGTGCTAGTCTGATAGCGGGGGGGCATTACAATGAGCAGTTCTTC.

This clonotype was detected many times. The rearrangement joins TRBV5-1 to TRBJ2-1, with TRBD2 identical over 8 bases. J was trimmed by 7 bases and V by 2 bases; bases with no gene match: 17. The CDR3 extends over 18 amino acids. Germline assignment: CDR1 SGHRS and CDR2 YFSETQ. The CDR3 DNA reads TGCGCCAGCAGCTTTAATCTACCCGGAAGCAGCGGGAGAAATGAGCAGTTCTTC. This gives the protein CASSFNLPGSSGRNEQFF.

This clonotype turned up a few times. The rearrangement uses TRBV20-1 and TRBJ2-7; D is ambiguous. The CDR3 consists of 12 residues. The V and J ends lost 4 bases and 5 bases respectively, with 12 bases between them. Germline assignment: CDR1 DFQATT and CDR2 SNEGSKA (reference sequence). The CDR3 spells CSAKKGPNEQYF. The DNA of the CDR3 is TGCAGTGCTAAAAAGGGCCCGAACGAGCAGTACTTC.

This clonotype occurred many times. The CDR3 protein is CASSLARGNEQFF. CDR3 nucleotides: TGTGCCAGCAGCTTAGCGCGAGGGAATGAGCAGTTCTTC. This chain connects TRBV7-8 to TRBJ2-1; TRBD2 is a possible D gene (5 bases). Trimming removed 0 bases from V and 7 bases from J, with 7 bases in between. Germline assignment: CDR1 SGHVS and CDR2 FQNEAQ. This CDR3 comprises 13 residues.

CDR3 sequence (DNA): TGTGCCAGCACCGCCAACAACAATGAGCAGTTCTTC. This sequence encodes CASTANNNEQFF. V and J are TRBV6-6 and TRBJ2-1; D remains ambiguous. V was shortened by 7 bases and J by 5 bases, with 9 bases between the two germline ends. The V gene's germline CDR1 is MNHNY and CDR2 SVGAGI (reference sequence). The CDR3 extends over 12 amino acids.

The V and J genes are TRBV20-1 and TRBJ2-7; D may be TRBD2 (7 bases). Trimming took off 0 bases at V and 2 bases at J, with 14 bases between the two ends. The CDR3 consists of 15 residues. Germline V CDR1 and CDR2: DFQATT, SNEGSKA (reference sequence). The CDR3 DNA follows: TGCAGTGCTAGAGATCTAGGGGGGGAAACCTACGAGCAGTACTTC. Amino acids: CSARDLGGETYEQYF.